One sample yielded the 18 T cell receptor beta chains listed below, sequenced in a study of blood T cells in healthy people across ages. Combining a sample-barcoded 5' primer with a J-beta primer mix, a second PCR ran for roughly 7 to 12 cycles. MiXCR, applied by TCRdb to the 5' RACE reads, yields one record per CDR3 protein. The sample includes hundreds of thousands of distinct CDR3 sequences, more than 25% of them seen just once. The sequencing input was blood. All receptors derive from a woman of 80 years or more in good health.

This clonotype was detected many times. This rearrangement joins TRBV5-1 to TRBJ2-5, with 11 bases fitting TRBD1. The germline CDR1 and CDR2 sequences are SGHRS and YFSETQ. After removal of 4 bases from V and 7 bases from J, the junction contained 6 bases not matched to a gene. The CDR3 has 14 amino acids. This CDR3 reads CASSPGTGGGTQYF. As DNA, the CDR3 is TGCGCCAGCAGCCCCGGGACAGGGGGAGGGACCCAGTACTTC.

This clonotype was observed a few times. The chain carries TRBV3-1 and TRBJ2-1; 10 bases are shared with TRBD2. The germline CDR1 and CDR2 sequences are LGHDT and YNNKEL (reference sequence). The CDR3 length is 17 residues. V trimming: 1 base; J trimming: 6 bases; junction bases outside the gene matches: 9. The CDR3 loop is CASSQVAWLAGANEQFF. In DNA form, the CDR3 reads TGTGCCAGCAGCCAAGTAGCGTGGCTAGCGGGGGCCAATGAGCAGTTCTTC.

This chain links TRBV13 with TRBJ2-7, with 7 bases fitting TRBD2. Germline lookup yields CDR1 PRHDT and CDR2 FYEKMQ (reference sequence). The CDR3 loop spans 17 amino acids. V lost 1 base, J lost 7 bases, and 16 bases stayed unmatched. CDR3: CASSLATTGGSYNEQYF. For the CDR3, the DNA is TGTGCCAGCAGCTTAGCGACGACGGGGGGATCCTACAATGAGCAGTACTTC.

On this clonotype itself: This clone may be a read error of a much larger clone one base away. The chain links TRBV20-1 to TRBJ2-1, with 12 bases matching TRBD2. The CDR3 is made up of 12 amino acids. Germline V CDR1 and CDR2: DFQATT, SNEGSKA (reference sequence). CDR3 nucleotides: TGCAGGGCTAGCGGGGGGGCATCTGAGCAGTTCTTC. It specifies CRASGGASEQFF.

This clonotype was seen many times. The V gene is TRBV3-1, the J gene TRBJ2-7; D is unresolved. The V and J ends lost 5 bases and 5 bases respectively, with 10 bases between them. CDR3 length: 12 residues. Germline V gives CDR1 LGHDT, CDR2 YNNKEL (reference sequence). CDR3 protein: CASSVLMDEQYF. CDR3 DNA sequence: TGTGCCAGCAGCGTCCTCATGGACGAGCAGTACTTC.

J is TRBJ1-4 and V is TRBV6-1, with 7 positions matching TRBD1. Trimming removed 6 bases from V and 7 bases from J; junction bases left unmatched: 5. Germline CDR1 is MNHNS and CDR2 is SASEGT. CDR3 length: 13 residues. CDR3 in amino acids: CASRNGQVEKLFF. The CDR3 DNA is TGTGCCAGCAGAAATGGACAGGTTGAAAAACTGTTTTTT.

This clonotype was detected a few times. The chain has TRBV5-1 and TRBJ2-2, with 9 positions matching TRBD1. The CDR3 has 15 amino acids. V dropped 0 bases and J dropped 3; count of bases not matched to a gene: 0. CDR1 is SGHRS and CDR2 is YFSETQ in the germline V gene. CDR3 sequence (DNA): TGCGCCAGCAGCTTGGGGGACAGGGACACCGGGGAGCTGTTTTTT. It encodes CASSLGDRDTGELFF.

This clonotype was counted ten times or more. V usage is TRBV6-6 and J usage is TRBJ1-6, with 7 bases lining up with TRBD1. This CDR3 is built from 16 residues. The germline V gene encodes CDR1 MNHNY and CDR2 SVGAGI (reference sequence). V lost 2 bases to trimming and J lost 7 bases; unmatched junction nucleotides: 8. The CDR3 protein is CASSYLTTGSNSPLHF. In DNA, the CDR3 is TGTGCCAGCAGTTACCTAACGACAGGGTCGAATTCACCCCTCCACTTT.

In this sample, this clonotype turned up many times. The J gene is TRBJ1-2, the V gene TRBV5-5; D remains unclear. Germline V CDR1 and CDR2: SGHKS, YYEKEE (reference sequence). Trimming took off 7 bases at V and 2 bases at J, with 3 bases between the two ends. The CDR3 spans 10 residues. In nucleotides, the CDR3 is TGTGCCAGCGGGAACTATGGCTACACCTTC. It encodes CASGNYGYTF.

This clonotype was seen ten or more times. Written as DNA, the CDR3 is TGCAGTGCTAGAGGCCAAGGGGTTAATGAGCAGTTCTTC. Amino acid sequence: CSARGQGVNEQFF. The V gene is TRBV20-1, the J gene TRBJ2-1, with D maybe TRBD1 (5 bases). Germline V gene data show CDR1 as DFQATT and CDR2 as SNEGSKA (reference sequence). V was shortened by 1 base and J by 7 bases, with 11 bases between the two germline ends. CDR3 length equals 13 residues.

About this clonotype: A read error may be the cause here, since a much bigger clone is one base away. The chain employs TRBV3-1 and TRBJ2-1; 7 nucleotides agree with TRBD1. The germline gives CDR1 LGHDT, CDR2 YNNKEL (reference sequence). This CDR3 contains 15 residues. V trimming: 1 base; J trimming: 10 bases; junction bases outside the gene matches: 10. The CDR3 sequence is CASSQVPGQNYEQFF. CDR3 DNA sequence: TGTGCCAGCAGCCAAGTCCCGGGACAGAACTACGAGCAGTTCTTC.

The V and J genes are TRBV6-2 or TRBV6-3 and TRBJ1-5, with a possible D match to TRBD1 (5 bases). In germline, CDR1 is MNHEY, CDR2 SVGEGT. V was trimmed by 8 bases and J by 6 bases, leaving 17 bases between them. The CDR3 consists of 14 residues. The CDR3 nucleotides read TGTGCCAGCCGCCCACGGGTGAGGGGTCAGCCCCAGCATTTT. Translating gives CASRPRVRGQPQHF.

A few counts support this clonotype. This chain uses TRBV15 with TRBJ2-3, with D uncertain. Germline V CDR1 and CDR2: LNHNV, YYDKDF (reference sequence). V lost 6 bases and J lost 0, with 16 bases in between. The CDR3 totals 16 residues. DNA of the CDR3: TGTGCCACCAGTCGAGTCCGGCAGACCAGCACAGATACGCAGTATTTT. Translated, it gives CATSRVRQTSTDTQYF.

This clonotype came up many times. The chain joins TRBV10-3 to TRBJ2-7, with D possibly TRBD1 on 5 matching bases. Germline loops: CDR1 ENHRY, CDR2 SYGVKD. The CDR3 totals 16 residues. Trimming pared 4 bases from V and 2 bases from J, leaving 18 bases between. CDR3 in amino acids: CAISGELRRGPYEQYF. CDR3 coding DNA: TGTGCCATCAGTGGTGAACTGAGAAGGGGTCCCTACGAGCAGTACTTC.

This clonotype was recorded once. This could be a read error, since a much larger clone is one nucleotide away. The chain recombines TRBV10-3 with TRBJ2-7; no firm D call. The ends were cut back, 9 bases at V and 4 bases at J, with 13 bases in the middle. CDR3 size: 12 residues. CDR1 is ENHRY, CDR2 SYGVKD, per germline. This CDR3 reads CAIETGNYEQYF. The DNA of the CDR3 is TGTGCCATTGAGACCGGTAATTACGAGCAGTACTTC.

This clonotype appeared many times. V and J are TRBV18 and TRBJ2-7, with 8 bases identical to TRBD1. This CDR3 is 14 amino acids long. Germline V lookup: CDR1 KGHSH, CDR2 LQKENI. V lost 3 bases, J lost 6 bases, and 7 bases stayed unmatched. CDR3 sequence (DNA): TGTGCCAGCTCACCCGCGGGACAGGCCTCCGAGCAGTACTTC. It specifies CASSPAGQASEQYF.

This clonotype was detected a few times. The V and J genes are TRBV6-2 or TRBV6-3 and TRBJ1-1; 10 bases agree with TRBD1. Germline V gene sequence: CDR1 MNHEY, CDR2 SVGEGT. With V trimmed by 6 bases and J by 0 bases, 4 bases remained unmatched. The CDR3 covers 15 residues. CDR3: CASRGQGHMNTEAFF. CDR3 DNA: TGTGCCAGCAGGGGACAGGGGCACATGAACACTGAAGCTTTCTTT.

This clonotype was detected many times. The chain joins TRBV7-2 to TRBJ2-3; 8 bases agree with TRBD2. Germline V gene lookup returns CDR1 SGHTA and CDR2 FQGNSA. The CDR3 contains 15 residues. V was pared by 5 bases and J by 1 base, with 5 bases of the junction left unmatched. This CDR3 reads CASSPSGGRTDTQYF. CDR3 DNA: TGTGCCAGCAGCCCGAGCGGGGGTCGCACAGATACGCAGTATTTT.